This TCR beta chain originates from a study of immune evolution from preneoplasia to lung adenocarcinoma. Notes on the study in general: From normal lung to invasive adenocarcinoma, top clone frequencies appeared to decrease.

CDR3 size: 13 residues. Germline V gives CDR1 LNHDA, CDR2 SQIVND (reference sequence). Trimming left V 7 bases short and J 9 bases short, with 18 bases between. Clones were sequenced by immunoSEQ multiplex PCR, and TCRdb holds only the in-frame ones, with some missing. The repertoire holds about 5,800 clones, roughly 80% seen once, with about 20% in the top ten. About this clone: Its specificity is unknown.

The sequence came from a person aged 60 to 80 with lung adenocarcinoma. The specimen was FFPE adjacent normal lung tissue. This chain connects TRBV19 to TRBJ1-1; no clear D. The CDR3 region is CASTYGVRTKAFF. CDR3 DNA: TGTGCCAGTACCTACGGGGTGCGGACTAAAGCTTTCTTT.